The next 16 T cell receptor beta chains were all read from a single sample in a study of OX40 agonist ivuxolimab in advanced cancers. Repertoires were generated with immunoSEQ multiplex PCR, while TCRdb's copy carries only in-frame clones and drops some. This table holds roughly 90,000 clones, about 90% found once. This sample comprised CD4+ or CD8+ T cells sorted from blood, obtained in a trial of the OX40 agonist ivuxolimab. The source of these receptors is an adult with an advanced solid tumor such as melanoma, head and neck, liver or kidney cancer.

The J gene is TRBJ2-2, the V gene TRBV7-9; 7 bases are a match to TRBD2. In germline, CDR1 is SEHNR, CDR2 FQNEAQ (reference sequence). The V gene end was trimmed by 5 bases and the J gene end by 8 bases; junction bases not matched to a gene: 11. The CDR3 length is 15 residues. CDR3 DNA sequence: TGTGCCAGCAGCCCGGGACTACTGAAGCGAGGGGAGCTGTTTTTT. Translating gives CASSPGLLKRGELFF.

CDR3 nucleotides: TGCGCCAGCAACTCGGGACAGGGGGCGAGCTCCTACAATGAGCAGTTCTTC. This codes for CASNSGQGASSYNEQFF. The J gene is TRBJ2-1, the V gene TRBV5-1, with 12 bases aligning to TRBD1. Germline V gives CDR1 SGHRS, CDR2 YFSETQ. Germline trimming cut 6 bases from V and 0 bases from J; bases unmatched to any gene: 7. This CDR3 is 17 amino acids long.

The chain is built from TRBV19 and TRBJ2-7; 10 positions agree with TRBD2. Germline-derived CDR1 and CDR2 are LNHDA and SQIVND (reference sequence). There are 15 residues in the CDR3. The V gene end was trimmed by 5 bases and the J gene end by 2 bases; junction bases not matched to a gene: 6. The CDR3 protein is CASSLFLAGAYEQYF. The CDR3 DNA follows: TGTGCCAGTAGTCTGTTTCTAGCGGGAGCCTACGAGCAGTACTTC.

The chain has TRBV4-2 and TRBJ1-2; 9 bases are a match to TRBD1. Germline lookup yields CDR1 LGHNA and CDR2 YNFKEQ. The CDR3 sequence is 15 residues long. Germline trimming cut 4 bases from V and 5 bases from J; bases unmatched to any gene: 8. CDR3 in DNA: TGTGCCAGCAGCCTAACAGGGGGCGCTTCTTATGGCTACACCTTC. This codes for CASSLTGGASYGYTF.

The V call is TRBV2, the J call TRBJ1-2, with D uncertain. Germline CDR1 reads SNHLY; CDR2 reads FYNNEI. Trimming left V 0 bases short and J 6 bases short, with 17 bases between. CDR3 length: 16 amino acids. The CDR3 DNA sequence: TGTGCCAGCAGTGAAGCGTTCGGAGTATGGGTGGATGGCTACACCTTC. This translates into CASSEAFGVWVDGYTF.

The chain links TRBV11-3 to TRBJ2-5; D gene ambiguous. Germline V lookup: CDR1 SGHNT, CDR2 YENEEA. The CDR3 is made up of 11 amino acids. The V and J ends lost 1 base and 4 bases respectively, with 1 base between them. The CDR3 reads CASSLGETQYF. The DNA of the CDR3 is TGTGCCAGCAGCTTAGGAGAGACCCAGTACTTC.

The chain links TRBV6-5 to TRBJ2-7; unclear D gene. The V end lost 10 bases, the J end lost 0 bases, and 10 bases lay between the germline ends. The CDR3 totals 12 residues. Germline assignment: CDR1 MNHEY and CDR2 SVGAGI. CDR3 residues: CATTGISYEQYF. CDR3 sequence (DNA): TGTGCCACTACTGGGATCTCCTACGAGCAGTACTTC.

This chain connects TRBV14 to TRBJ2-5; D is ambiguous. The CDR3 is 16 residues long. Germline V gene sequence: CDR1 SGHDN, CDR2 FVKESK. Trimming pared 0 bases from V and 3 bases from J, leaving 14 bases between. CDR3 sequence: CASSQERTGWEETQYF. The CDR3 bases are TGTGCCAGCAGCCAAGAGAGGACGGGTTGGGAAGAGACCCAGTACTTC. The whole variable domain, remainder taken from reference TRBV14 and TRBJ2-5, is EAGVTQFPSHSVIEKGQTVTLRCDPISGHDNLYWYRRVMGKEIKFLLHFVKESKQDESGMPNNRFLAERTGGTYSTLKVQPAELEDSGVYFCASSQERTGWEETQYFGPGTRLLVL.

This chain uses TRBV5-1 with TRBJ2-1; TRBD2 agrees at 8 bases. The CDR3 spans 15 residues. The trim removed 4 bases at V and 6 bases at J, leaving 9 bases unmatched. Germline V gene sequence: CDR1 SGHRS, CDR2 YFSETQ. The CDR3 protein is CASSASGTSRNEQFF. CDR3 coding DNA: TGCGCCAGCAGCGCATCCGGGACTAGTCGCAATGAGCAGTTCTTC.

The chain recombines TRBV2 with TRBJ1-2; unclear D gene. Per the germline V gene, CDR1 is SNHLY and CDR2 is FYNNEI. This CDR3 has 13 residues. Deletions cut 9 bases from V and 3 bases from J, with 14 bases between. CDR3: CASLDDGDYGYTF. The CDR3 nucleotides read TGTGCCAGTCTAGATGACGGTGACTATGGCTACACCTTC.

The chain employs TRBV7-6 and TRBJ1-2; D not resolved. The germline CDR1 and CDR2 sequences are SGHVS and FNYEAQ. Trimming cost V 5 bases and J 0 bases, with 13 bases left between them. The CDR3 consists of 15 residues. CDR3 sequence reads: CASSPWESANYGYTF. CDR3 nucleotide sequence: TGTGCCAGCAGCCCGTGGGAGTCAGCTAACTATGGCTACACCTTC. The whole variable domain, remainder taken from reference TRBV7-6 and TRBJ1-2, is GAGVSQSPRYKVTKRGQDVALRCDPISGHVSLYWYRQALGQGPEFLTYFNYEAQQDKSGLPNDRFSAERPEGSISTLTIQRTEQRDSAMYRCASSPWESANYGYTFGSGTRLTVV.

The rearrangement joins TRBV19 to TRBJ1-1; no firm D call. The germline V gene has CDR1 LNHDA and CDR2 SQIVND (reference sequence). The V end was cut by 5 bases, the J end by 8 bases, with 18 bases between. This CDR3 contains 14 residues. The CDR3 DNA reads as TGTGCCAGTAGTTTGGAGCGCGAGGGTGGGGAAGCTTTCTTT. Translated, it gives CASSLEREGGEAFF.

The rearrangement joins TRBV18 to TRBJ1-2; the D is unclear. This CDR3 is 16 amino acids long. V was cut by 3 bases and J by 1 base, with 15 bases left in between. Germline lookup yields CDR1 KGHSH and CDR2 LQKENI. The DNA for the CDR3 is TGTGCCAGCTCACCCCCGGACGCGGGCCTTAACTATGGCTACACCTTC. It yields the protein CASSPPDAGLNYGYTF. Full variable domain (rest looked up from reference TRBV18 and TRBJ1-2): NAGVMQNPRHLVRRRGQEARLRCSPMKGHSHVYWYRQLPEEGLKFMVYLQKENIIDESGMPKERFSAEFPKEGPSILRIQQVVRGDSAAYFCASSPPDAGLNYGYTFGSGTRLTVV.

The chain carries TRBV7-8 and TRBJ2-1; 14 bases agree with TRBD2. V lost 3 bases, J lost 2 bases, and 3 bases stayed unmatched. The CDR3 is made up of 17 amino acids. The germline V gene encodes CDR1 SGHVS and CDR2 FQNEAQ. CDR3 in amino acids: CASSFGTSGSTYNEQFF. CDR3 DNA: TGTGCCAGCAGCTTCGGGACTAGCGGGAGCACCTACAATGAGCAGTTCTTC.

Concerning this clone itself: The sample contains more than one DNA sequence encoding this CDR3. V usage is TRBV5-1 and J usage is TRBJ1-1, with D uncertain. V lost 0 bases, J lost 0 bases, and 6 bases lay in between. Germline V gene lookup returns CDR1 SGHRS and CDR2 YFSETQ. This CDR3 has 14 amino acids. The CDR3 region has the DNA TGCGCCAGCAGCTTGGAAGAGATGAACACTGAAGCTTTCTTT. It encodes CASSLEEMNTEAFF.

This clone was observed a single time. This rearrangement joins TRBV4-2 to TRBJ2-7, with 14 bases matching TRBD2. This CDR3 contains 16 residues. V shed 3 bases, J shed 4 bases, and the junction held 5 bases outside the gene matches. Per germline, CDR1 LGHNA and CDR2 YNFKEQ. The CDR3 sequence is CASSQEGLAGVYEQYF. CDR3 bases: TGTGCCAGCAGCCAGGAGGGACTAGCGGGAGTTTACGAGCAGTACTTC.